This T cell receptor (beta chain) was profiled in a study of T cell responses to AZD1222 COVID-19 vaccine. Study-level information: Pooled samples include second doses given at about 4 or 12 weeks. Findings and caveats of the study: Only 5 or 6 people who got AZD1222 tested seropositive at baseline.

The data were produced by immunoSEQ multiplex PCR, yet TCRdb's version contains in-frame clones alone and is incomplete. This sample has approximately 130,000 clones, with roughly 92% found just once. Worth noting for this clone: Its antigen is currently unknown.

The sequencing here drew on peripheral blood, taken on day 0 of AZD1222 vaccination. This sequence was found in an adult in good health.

In DNA, the CDR3 is TGTGCCAGCAGTTTGGCGGATGAAAAACTGTTTTTT. Translation: CASSLADEKLFF. The rearrangement links TRBV12-3 or TRBV12-4 to TRBJ1-4, with D unclear. The ends were cut back, 3 bases at V and 6 bases at J, with 5 bases in the middle. The CDR3 is 12 residues long.